This T cell receptor (beta chain) was sequenced during a study of Tregs in tolerant kidney transplant recipients. Study-wide findings and caveats: The small number of patients limits these findings pending further validation.

Comments on this clone: Its antigen is unidentified.

Repertoires were generated with immunoSEQ multiplex PCR, while TCRdb's copy carries only in-frame clones and drops some. This sample has about 50,000 clones, with about nine tenths found just once. This CDR3 comprises 12 residues. Germline V CDR1 and CDR2: SGDLS, YYNGEE. V was cut by 3 bases and J by 6 bases, with 7 bases left in between. Mixed chimerism was transient after nonmyeloablative marrow transplants from related graft donors. Thawed PBMCs were FACS-sorted into unstimulated CD4+CD25+CD127- regulatory T cells, CD4+CD25- non-regulatory cells, CD4 and CD8 cells. The V and J genes are TRBV9 and TRBJ2-1; D is unresolved. The receptor comes from a human patient who received a combined kidney and bone marrow transplant. Some T cells may originate from the graft donor. The source material was CD8+ T cells from blood (PBMCs), sampled 12 months after the transplant. CDR3 DNA sequence: TGTGCCAGCAGCGAATTTAGCAATGAGCAGTTCTTC. This encodes CASSEFSNEQFF.